Below, 10 T cell receptor beta chains from the same sample are listed, as sequenced in a study of T cell clonality in common variable immunodeficiency. The method was immunoSEQ multiplex PCR; TCRdb's version includes in-frame clones alone and lacks a portion of them. Altogether about 41,000 clones were found in the sample, and no singletons occur. The sequenced sample was peripheral blood mononuclear cells. These receptors originate from a person aged 18 to 75 in good health.

This clone has at least ten counts. The read finishes 3 residues shy of the CDR3 end, and the germline J gene is used to complete it. V gene TRBV28 combines with J gene TRBJ2-3; 9 positions match TRBD2. Germline V gene lookup returns CDR1 MDHEN and CDR2 SYDVKM. This CDR3 is built from 17 residues. The J segment lost 2 bases and the V segment lost 4 bases, leaving 10 bases of the junction unmatched. The CDR3 reads CASSSGQTSGLTDTQYF. CDR3 DNA (partial): TGTGCCAGCAGTTCCGGCCAGACTAGCGGCCTCACAGATACG.

There are many counts of this clone. From the germline J gene comes the end of the CDR3, since the read stops 3 residues before it. The chain carries TRBV5-1 and TRBJ2-3, with 11 bases matching TRBD2. There are 16 residues in the CDR3. Per the germline V gene, CDR1 is SGHRS and CDR2 is YFSETQ. The V gene end was trimmed by 0 bases and the J gene end by 2 bases; junction bases not matched to a gene: 2. This chain's CDR3 is CASSLETSGTTDTQYF. The covered CDR3 bases are TGCGCCAGCAGCTTGGAGACTAGCGGGACCACAGATACG.

About this clone itself: The CDR3 end lies 3 residues beyond the end of the read and is filled in from the germline J gene. V gene TRBV5-1 combines with J gene TRBJ1-3, with 7 bases aligning to TRBD1. This CDR3 contains 16 residues. Germline-derived CDR1 and CDR2 are SGHRS and YFSETQ. The J segment lost 6 bases and the V segment lost 2 bases, leaving 11 bases of the junction unmatched. The CDR3 reads CASSFRPEGQQNTIYF. The CDR3 DNA, read in part, is TGCGCCAGCAGCTTCCGGCCGGAGGGACAGCAAAACACC.

The table lists this clone with many counts. The read gets to within 3 residues of the CDR3 end, and the germline J gene fills in the rest. V gene TRBV2 combines with J gene TRBJ2-5, with TRBD2 as a possible D gene (6 bases). CDR3 size: 16 residues. V lost 7 bases, J lost 5 bases, and 23 bases lay in between. Germline-derived CDR1 and CDR2 are SNHLY and FYNNEI. The sequenced CDR3 bases are TGTGCCAGCACAACGACAGCCTGGATAGGGAGGGAGACC. Translation gives CASTTTAWIGRET. The complete CDR3 sequence is CASTTTAWIGRETQYF.

Ten or more counts support this clone. The read terminates 3 residues ahead of where the CDR3 ends, so the germline J gene completes it. The genes are TRBV20-1 and TRBJ2-5, with 14 bases lining up with TRBD2. The ends lost 0 bases at V and 1 base at J; junction bases unmatched: 1. Germline V lookup: CDR1 DFQATT, CDR2 SNEGSKA (reference sequence). The CDR3 has 16 amino acids. The part of the CDR3 DNA that was read is TGCAGTGCTAGAGATGGGACTAGCGGGGGCCAAGAGACC. Protein sequence: CSARDGTSGGQET. The full-length CDR3 reads as CSARDGTSGGQETQYF.

As to this clone: The CDR3 extends 3 residues past the end of the read, so its final part is completed from the germline J gene. The chain links TRBV7-8 to TRBJ2-1, with unresolved D. This CDR3 comprises 13 residues. Germline CDR1 is SGHVS and CDR2 is FQNEAQ. V lost 5 bases and J 9 bases, leaving 14 bases between the germline ends. The CDR3 sequence: CASSKGQLFEQFF. The DNA read from the CDR3 is TGTGCCAGCAGCAAGGGCCAGCTCTTTGAG.

This clone was picked up many times. The read halts 3 residues ahead of the CDR3 end, with the missing end drawn from the germline J gene. The rearrangement joins TRBV7-9 to TRBJ1-2, with 9 bases identical to TRBD1. The germline V gene has CDR1 SEHNR and CDR2 FQNEAQ (reference sequence). The CDR3 loop spans 15 amino acids. The V gene end was trimmed by 3 bases and the J gene end by 6 bases; junction bases not matched to a gene: 8. CDR3 loop: CASSFPGQGMDGYTF. The CDR3 bases that were read are TGTGCCAGCAGCTTTCCGGGACAGGGTATGGATGGC.

This clone was recorded many times. The CDR3 sequence is CASSEQGTPKMKTQYF. The sequenced CDR3 bases are TGTGCCAGCAGCGAACAGGGCACACCAAAGATGAAGACC. The rearrangement uses TRBV7-8 and TRBJ2-5, with D perhaps matching TRBD1 (6 bases). The read ends 3 residues shy of where the CDR3 ends; the end is completed using the germline J gene. Germline V gene data show CDR1 as SGHVS and CDR2 as FQNEAQ. Trimming took off 5 bases at V and 6 bases at J, with 22 bases between the two ends. The length of the CDR3 is 16 residues.

There are many counts of this clone. Read data end 3 residues before the CDR3 end; the end is taken from the germline J gene. The chain joins TRBV20-1 to TRBJ2-5; D remains ambiguous. Trimming cost V 2 bases and J 5 bases, with 6 bases left between them. This CDR3 spans 11 amino acids. Germline CDR1 is DFQATT and CDR2 is SNEGSKA (reference sequence). CDR3 sequence: CSARNRETQYF. The CDR3 bases that were read are TGCAGTGCTAGAAATCGGGAGACC.

This clone was counted ten times or more. The read gets to within 3 residues of the CDR3 end, and the germline J gene fills in the rest. The chain employs TRBV20-1 and TRBJ2-7, with 15 bases matching TRBD2. CDR1 is DFQATT and CDR2 is SNEGSKA in the germline V gene (reference sequence). V was clipped by 5 bases and J by 2 bases; unmatched bases: 16. The CDR3 spans 19 residues. CDR3: CSAWDRRGLAGGPAYEQYF. Incomplete CDR3 DNA: TGCAGTGCTTGGGACAGGAGAGGACTAGCGGGAGGGCCGGCCTACGAG.